One sample yielded the 14 T cell receptor beta chains listed below, sequenced in a study of T cell responses to AZD1222 COVID-19 vaccine. Using immunoSEQ multiplex PCR, the repertoire was profiled, and TCRdb retains in-frame clones only, with some absent. This table holds some 130,000 clones, about 90% found once. Sequenced here: peripheral blood, sampled 28 days after the second AZD1222 dose. These TCRs come from an adult who received the AZD1222 COVID-19 vaccine.

In this sample, this clone turned up a few times. This sequence joins TRBV7-8 and TRBJ2-5, with D perhaps matching TRBD1 (6 bases). V lost 2 bases to trimming and J lost 4 bases, with 14 bases between them. CDR3 size: 15 residues. Germline-derived CDR1 and CDR2 are SGHVS and FQNEAQ. CDR3 sequence: CASSLTYRDGETQYF. CDR3 nucleotide sequence: TGTGCCAGCAGCTTAACTTACAGGGACGGAGAGACCCAGTACTTC.

The chain links TRBV7-2 to TRBJ2-3, with unresolved D. CDR1 is SGHTA, CDR2 FQGNSA, per germline. Trimming pared 3 bases from V and 1 base from J, leaving 14 bases between. There are 16 residues in the CDR3. The CDR3 is CASSFRTSPGTDTQYF. The CDR3 DNA reads TGTGCCAGCAGCTTTAGGACCTCTCCTGGCACAGATACGCAGTATTTT.

This CDR3 reads CASSIDPQGYEYF. The CDR3 coding sequence is TGTGCCAGTAGTATAGACCCACAGGGTTACGAGTACTTC. The chain combines TRBV19 with TRBJ2-7, with D tentatively TRBD1 (6 bases). Germline CDR1 is LNHDA and CDR2 is SQIVND (reference sequence). This CDR3 is built from 13 residues. Deletions cut 0 bases from V and 11 bases from J, with 14 bases between.

This chain links TRBV20-1 with TRBJ2-6; 7 bases agree with TRBD2. The CDR3 totals 16 residues. From germline, CDR1 is DFQATT and CDR2 SNEGSKA (reference sequence). V was clipped by 3 bases and J by 2 bases; unmatched bases: 7. This chain's CDR3 is CSASIAGEAGANVLTF. The DNA for the CDR3 is TGCAGTGCTAGTATCGCGGGAGAAGCTGGGGCCAACGTCCTGACTTTC.

The CDR3 here is CASSLVTGVNTEAFF. CDR3 sequence (DNA): TGTGCCAGCAGCTTAGTGACGGGGGTGAACACTGAAGCTTTCTTT. J is TRBJ1-1 and V is TRBV11-2, with D possibly being TRBD1 (5 bases). The CDR3 spans 15 residues. The germline V gene has CDR1 SGHAT and CDR2 FQNNGV. The ends were cut back, 1 base at V and 0 bases at J, with 9 bases in the middle.

V is TRBV6-5 and J is TRBJ2-1; 8 bases map to TRBD1. The V and J ends lost 7 bases and 7 bases, in that order; junction bases with no gene match: 9. CDR3 length: 14 residues. In germline, CDR1 is MNHEY, CDR2 SVGAGI. CDR3 DNA: TGTGCCAGCAAAATGCAGGGGGCGTGGAATGAGCAGTTCTTC. Protein sequence: CASKMQGAWNEQFF.

The genes are TRBV27 and TRBJ2-7, with a possible D match to TRBD1 (5 bases). Germline-derived CDR1 and CDR2 are MNHEY and SMNVEV (reference sequence). The V and J ends lost 5 bases and 5 bases respectively, with 13 bases between them. This CDR3 comprises 13 residues. The DNA for the CDR3 is TGTGCCAGCAGTCCCGGACATCGCCACGAGCAGTACTTC. This translates into CASSPGHRHEQYF.

V is TRBV5-6 and J is TRBJ2-7, with TRBD2 identical over 8 bases. Germline lookup yields CDR1 SGHDT and CDR2 YYEEEE. The junction had 11 bases not matched to a gene; V was cut back by 3 bases and J by 6 bases. The CDR3 spans 15 residues. The CDR3 here is CASSWGLVTPSEQYF. The CDR3 nucleotides are TGTGCCAGCAGCTGGGGACTAGTCACCCCTTCCGAGCAGTACTTC.

The chain joins TRBV27 to TRBJ2-7; TRBD2 matches 8 bases. The CDR3 consists of 14 residues. CDR1 and CDR2 (germline): MNHEY, SMNVEV (reference sequence). Trimming removed 8 bases from V and 7 bases from J; junction bases left unmatched: 13. CDR3 in amino acids: CASFPAGALGEQYF. The DNA of the CDR3 is TGTGCCAGCTTTCCAGCGGGAGCGTTGGGGGAGCAGTACTTC.

V and J are TRBV28 and TRBJ1-2; D ambiguous. The germline gives CDR1 MDHEN, CDR2 SYDVKM. Trimming cost V 6 bases and J 6 bases, with 11 bases left between them. This CDR3 is built from 12 residues. The CDR3 loop is CASRVDGDGYTF. CDR3 nucleotide sequence: TGTGCCAGCAGGGTAGACGGCGATGGCTACACCTTC.

The chain carries TRBV6-5 and TRBJ2-7; D remains ambiguous. Trimming took 2 bases from V and 0 from J, leaving 8 bases between them. Per germline, CDR1 MNHEY and CDR2 SVGAGI. The CDR3 runs to 14 residues. The DNA for the CDR3 is TGTGCCAGCAGTTACAGGGCTAGCTCCTACGAGCAGTACTTC. This encodes CASSYRASSYEQYF.

This chain uses TRBV6-5 with TRBJ1-1, with D unresolved. CDR1 and CDR2 from the germline V gene are MNHEY and SVGAGI. The CDR3 totals 14 residues. Trimming left V 10 bases short and J 2 bases short, with 17 bases between. The CDR3 DNA reads as TGTGCCACGGGTCGGGTGGGCAAAAACACTGAAGCTTTCTTT. Translating it yields CATGRVGKNTEAFF.

The rearrangement joins TRBV15 to TRBJ2-6; TRBD1 matches 9 bases. The J segment lost 9 bases and the V segment lost 3 bases, leaving 12 bases of the junction unmatched. This CDR3 has 17 amino acids. Germline loops: CDR1 LNHNV, CDR2 YYDKDF (reference sequence). The CDR3, as DNA: TGTGCCACCAGCAGGGGCGGGACAGGGAGAAGAAACAACGTCCTGACTTTC. Protein sequence: CATSRGGTGRRNNVLTF.

The chain couples TRBV4-2 to TRBJ1-6; 9 bases align to TRBD1. Germline CDR1 reads LGHNA; CDR2 reads YNFKEQ. The trim removed 0 bases at V and 2 bases at J, leaving 5 bases unmatched. CDR3 length equals 18 residues. The CDR3 sequence is CASSQDRTGVTYNSPLHF. CDR3 nucleotides: TGTGCCAGCAGCCAAGATAGGACAGGGGTAACCTATAATTCACCCCTCCACTTT.